This T cell receptor beta chain was captured in a study of graft-versus-host responses after intestinal transplantation. About the study: Each patient got anti-thymocyte globulin induction, then tacrolimus and steroids for roughly 3 years.

The table came from immunoSEQ multiplex PCR; TCRdb's copy has only in-frame clones and leaves some out. The sample shows about 64,000 clones, over 90% of them seen only once. This clone was observed once. Its antigen remains unknown. This sample comprised unstimulated CD8+ T cells sorted from spleen or lymph node cells, obtained before transplant. The origin of this receptor is a human donor who was the organ donor for an intestinal transplant.

CDR3 bases: TGCGCCAGCAGCCAGGTGTTAGCGGGAATAATTTTAGGTGAGCAGTTCTTC. Its translation is CASSQVLAGIILGEQFF. The rearrangement uses TRBV4-1 and TRBJ2-1; 8 bases match TRBD2. CDR3 length: 17 residues. V gave up 3 bases and J gave up 9 bases; unmatched junction bases: 16. Per germline, CDR1 MGHRA and CDR2 YSYEKL.